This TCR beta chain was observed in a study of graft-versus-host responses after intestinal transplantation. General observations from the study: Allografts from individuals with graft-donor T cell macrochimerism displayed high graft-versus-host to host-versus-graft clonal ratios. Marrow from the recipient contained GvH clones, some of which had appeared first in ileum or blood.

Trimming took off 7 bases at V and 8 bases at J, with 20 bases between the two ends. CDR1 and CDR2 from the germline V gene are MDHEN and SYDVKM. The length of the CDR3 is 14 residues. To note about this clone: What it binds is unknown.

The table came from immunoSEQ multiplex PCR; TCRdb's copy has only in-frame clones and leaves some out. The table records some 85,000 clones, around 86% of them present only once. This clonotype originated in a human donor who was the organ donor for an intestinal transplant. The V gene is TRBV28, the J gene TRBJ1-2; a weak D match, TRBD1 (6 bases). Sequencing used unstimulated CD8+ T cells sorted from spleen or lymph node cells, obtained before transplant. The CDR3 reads CASNSWGGGVGYTF. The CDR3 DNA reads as TGTGCCAGCAACTCGTGGGGGGGCGGGGTGGGCTACACCTTC.